The present entry profiles one T cell receptor (beta chain) with its context. The CDR3 sequence is 15 residues long. V shed 4 bases and J 10 bases; nucleotides not matched to a gene: 11. Germline CDR1 is LGHNA and CDR2 is YSLEER. Measured with immunoSEQ multiplex PCR; TCRdb has only the in-frame clones, and not every one. The sample has some 240,000 clones; approximately 88% are singletons. The data stem from a study of blood T cell repertoires in COVID-19. Seattle patients were enrolled during active infection and followed longitudinally. Input material: peripheral blood. The TCR comes from a woman aged 70 to 79 with COVID-19, enrolled during active disease. This chain uses TRBV4-3 with TRBJ2-1, with 9 bases aligning to TRBD1. The CDR3 DNA reads as TGCGCCAGCAGCCTTCGGGACAGGGCGGGAATAGAGCAGTTCTTC. This codes for CASSLRDRAGIEQFF.